Listed here are 18 T cell receptor beta chains from one sample, sequenced in a study of Graves' ophthalmopathy and Graves' hyperthyroidism. Amplified TCR beta CDR3 regions were obtained using RNA transcripts as template. After a first-round RT-PCR with HTBI primers, a second-round multiplex PCR was run. TCRdb analysed the multiplex PCR reads with MiXCR anew, one entry per CDR3 protein. The sample holds about 550,000 distinct CDR3 sequences, 35% to 40% seen once. Sequencing input: peripheral blood or thyroid tissue (not recorded which). Source of these receptors: an adult man with Graves' hyperthyroidism.

The chain uses TRBV2 and TRBJ1-1, with TRBD1 as a possible D gene (5 bases). Trimming took 7 bases from V and 1 from J, leaving 10 bases between them. Germline assignment: CDR1 SNHLY and CDR2 FYNNEI. The CDR3 loop spans 13 amino acids. CDR3 nucleotides: TGTGCCAGCAAGCGGGACCAGAACACTGAAGCTTTCTTT. Amino acid sequence: CASKRDQNTEAFF. The whole variable domain, remainder taken from reference TRBV2 and TRBJ1-1, is EPEVTQTPSHQVTQMGQEVILRCVPISNHLYFYWYRQILGQKVEFLVSFYNNEISEKSEIFDDQFSVERPDGSNFTLKIRSTKLEDSAMYFCASKRDQNTEAFFGQGTRLTVV.

As to this clonotype: A read error is possible here, since a much larger clone lies one base away. The rearrangement links TRBV12-3 or TRBV12-4 to TRBJ2-5; weak D call: TRBD2 (5 bases). The CDR3 totals 13 residues. Here the CDR3 reads CTSGTDSEETQYF. The DNA for the CDR3 is TGTACTAGTGGAACAGACTCAGAAGAGACCCAGTACTTC.

This clonotype came up many times. The chain combines TRBV27 with TRBJ1-6; unclear D gene. V shed 3 bases and J shed 10 bases, with 10 bases lying between them. CDR1 and CDR2 (germline): MNHEY, SMNVEV (reference sequence). The CDR3 length is 13 residues. The CDR3: CASSLYQDSPLHF. CDR3 DNA: TGTGCCAGCAGTTTGTATCAGGACTCACCCCTCCACTTT.

This clonotype occurred many times. The V call is TRBV7-9, the J call TRBJ2-7; maybe TRBD1 (6 bases). This CDR3 comprises 13 residues. Trimming removed 4 bases at V and 7 bases at J, with 14 bases between. CDR1 SEHNR and CDR2 FQNEAQ come from the germline V gene (reference sequence). Here the CDR3 DNA reads TGTGCCAGCAGCTCACGGGACACCCTTGAGCAGTACTTC. It codes for CASSSRDTLEQYF.

This clonotype was counted between two and nine times. V is TRBV4-1 and J is TRBJ2-7, with TRBD1 identical over 7 bases. This CDR3 is built from 17 residues. V was clipped by 0 bases and J by 3 bases; unmatched bases: 11. From germline, CDR1 is MGHRA and CDR2 YSYEKL. The DNA for the CDR3 is TGCGCCAGCAGCCAAGATAAGGGGGCAGATTCCTACTACGAGCAGTACTTC. It encodes CASSQDKGADSYYEQYF.

At least ten counts were recorded for this clonotype. The chain couples TRBV7-2 to TRBJ1-4, with 9 bases matching TRBD1. Germline CDR1 SGHTA, CDR2 FQGNSA. The V and J ends lost 5 bases and 7 bases, in that order; junction bases with no gene match: 5. This CDR3 comprises 14 residues. In nucleotides, the CDR3 is TGTGCCAGCAGCGTCACAGGGGGCAGTGAAAAACTGTTTTTT. Its protein product is CASSVTGGSEKLFF.

Worth noting for this clonotype: Relative to the germline gene, one junction end is altered; a read error may explain this. The chain combines TRBV10-3 with TRBJ2-1; tentatively, D is TRBD1 or TRBD2 (5 bases each). The germline V gene encodes CDR1 ENHRY and CDR2 SYGVKD. The CDR3 loop spans 14 amino acids. This chain's CDR3 is CASSGGRRSNEQFF. The CDR3 DNA is TGTGCCAGCAGTGGGGGAAGACGGAGTAATGAGCAGTTCTTC.

This clonotype was recorded a few times. The chain employs TRBV3-1 and TRBJ1-1; TRBD1 matches at 8 bases. CDR3 length equals 14 residues. Unmatched junction bases numbered 7, after V lost 5 bases and J lost 5 bases. The germline V gene encodes CDR1 LGHDT and CDR2 YNNKEL (reference sequence). CDR3 amino acids: CASSDGQGPTEAFF. CDR3 in DNA: TGTGCCAGCAGCGACGGACAGGGACCGACTGAAGCTTTCTTT.

This clonotype was seen ten or more times. The rearrangement uses TRBV24-1 and TRBJ1-5, with D perhaps matching TRBD1 (5 bases). This CDR3 is built from 13 residues. V was clipped by 4 bases and J by 5 bases, with 8 bases between them. Per germline, CDR1 KGHDR and CDR2 SFDVKD. The CDR3 nucleotides read TGTGCCACCAGTGACTGGGGGGATCAGCCCCAGCATTTT. Translated: CATSDWGDQPQHF.

This chain links TRBV7-9 with TRBJ2-7, with 7 nucleotides matching TRBD1. This CDR3 has 14 amino acids. Germline V lookup: CDR1 SEHNR, CDR2 FQNEAQ (reference sequence). V was pared by 5 bases and J by 4 bases, with 8 bases of the junction left unmatched. The CDR3 DNA reads as TGTGCCAGCAGCACACGGACAGGATATTACGAGCAGTACTTC. Residues: CASSTRTGYYEQYF.

The CDR3 reads CASSILAGGDEQFF. CDR3 in DNA: TGTGCCAGTAGTATCTTGGCAGGGGGGGATGAGCAGTTCTTC. The chain links TRBV19 to TRBJ2-1, with D possibly being TRBD1 or TRBD2 (7 bases each). V was trimmed by 3 bases and J by 8 bases, leaving 14 bases between them. There are 14 residues in the CDR3. The germline gives CDR1 LNHDA, CDR2 SQIVND (reference sequence).

This clonotype was seen many times. The chain carries TRBV19 and TRBJ1-1; possible D gene TRBD1, 6 bases. Deletions cut 9 bases from V and 4 bases from J, with 15 bases between. The CDR3 sequence is 13 residues long. Germline CDR1 reads LNHDA; CDR2 reads SQIVND (reference sequence). The CDR3 spells CASSSQGGTEAFF. DNA of the CDR3: TGTGCCAGCAGCTCACAGGGTGGCACTGAAGCTTTCTTT. The full variable domain, completed using reference TRBV19 and TRBJ1-1, is DGGITQSPKYLFRKEGQNVTLSCEQNLNHDAMYWYRQDPGQGLRLIYYSQIVNDFQKGDIAEGYSVSREKKESFPLTVTSAQKNPTAFYLCASSSQGGTEAFFGQGTRLTVV.

This clonotype was picked up many times. This chain connects TRBV28 to TRBJ1-2; 8 bases fit TRBD1. V dropped 2 bases and J dropped 10; count of bases not matched to a gene: 9. This CDR3 spans 14 amino acids. Per germline, CDR1 MDHEN and CDR2 SYDVKM. CDR3 in DNA: TGTGCCAGCAGTTTAAGAGGGACAGGCGCCCTCTACACCTTC. It codes for CASSLRGTGALYTF.

The chain employs TRBV5-4 and TRBJ2-5; D is perhaps TRBD2 (5 bases). Germline V gene data show CDR1 as SGHNT and CDR2 as YYREEE (reference sequence). CDR3 size: 16 residues. V shed 0 bases and J shed 0 bases, with 12 bases lying between them. The CDR3 DNA follows: TGTGCCAGCAGCTTGGGGGGTCGAGGGAACCAAGAGACCCAGTACTTC. As protein: CASSLGGRGNQETQYF. Complete variable domain (other parts from reference TRBV5-4 and TRBJ2-5): ETGVTQSPTHLIKTRGQQVTLRCSSQSGHNTVSWYQQALGQGPQFIFQYYREEENGRGNFPPRFSGLQFPNYSSELNVNALELDDSALYLCASSLGGRGNQETQYFGPGTRLLVL.

This chain links TRBV20-1 with TRBJ2-7; no reliable D call. Germline V lookup: CDR1 DFQATT, CDR2 SNEGSKA (reference sequence). This CDR3 spans 13 amino acids. Between the trimmed V and J ends, which lost 6 bases and 5 bases, there was a span of 17 bases. The CDR3 loop reads CSASSLGLDEQYF. In DNA form, the CDR3 reads TGCAGTGCCAGCAGCTTAGGATTGGACGAGCAGTACTTC.

As regards this clonotype: One end of the junction does not line up with germline, which may come from a read error. This chain joins TRBV5-1 and TRBJ2-6; unclear D gene. The CDR3 consists of 12 residues. The germline V gene encodes CDR1 SGHRS and CDR2 YFSETQ. The CDR3 DNA reads as TGCGCCAGCAGCGGTGGGGACAACGTCCTGACTTTC. Its translation is CASSGGDNVLTF.

The CDR3 protein is CASRNSGSYEQYF. DNA for the CDR3: TGTGCCAGCAGGAATAGCGGTTCCTACGAGCAGTACTTC. The rearrangement joins TRBV28 to TRBJ2-7; the D gene is possibly TRBD2 (6 bases). The V and J ends lost 6 bases and 1 base respectively, with 10 bases between them. The CDR3 extends over 13 amino acids. Germline V lookup: CDR1 MDHEN, CDR2 SYDVKM.

This clonotype was found a few times. The chain is built from TRBV28 and TRBJ1-2, with no clear D. The CDR3 is 13 residues long. V lost 10 bases and J 8 bases, leaving 20 bases between the germline ends. The germline CDR1 and CDR2 sequences are MDHEN and SYDVKM. The DNA for the CDR3 is TGTGCCACCCTACTGACCACCAAGGGAGGCTACACCTTC. It translates to CATLLTTKGGYTF.